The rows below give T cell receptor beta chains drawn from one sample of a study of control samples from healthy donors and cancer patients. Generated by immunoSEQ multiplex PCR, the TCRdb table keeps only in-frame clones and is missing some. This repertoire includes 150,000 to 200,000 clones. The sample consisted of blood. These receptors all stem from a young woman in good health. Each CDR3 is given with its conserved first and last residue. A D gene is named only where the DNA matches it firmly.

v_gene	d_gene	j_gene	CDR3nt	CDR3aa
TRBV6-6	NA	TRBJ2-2	TGTGCCACTAGAGATTCGGGGCGAAACACCGGGGAGCTGTTTTTT	CATRDSGRNTGELFF
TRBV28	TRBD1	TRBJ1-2	TGTGCCAGCAGTACCCCGGGACAGGGGGCGCGAGGCTACACCTTC	CASSTPGQGARGYTF
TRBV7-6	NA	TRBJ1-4	TGTGCCAGCAGCTCGGTCGGGGAGGGGAAAAAACTGTTTTTT	CASSSVGEGKKLFF
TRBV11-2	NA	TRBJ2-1	TGTGCCAGCAGCCCACCAGTACACATTATCTCCTACAATGAGCAGTTCTTC	CASSPPVHIISYNEQFF
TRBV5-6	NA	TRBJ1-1	TGTGCCAGCAGCGCGAGAGGGGCCCACACTGAAGCTTTCTTT	CASSARGAHTEAFF
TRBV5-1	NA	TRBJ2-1	TGCGCCAGCAGCTTGGTAGTGGTCGGGGGCATATACGGGGTTGAGCAGTTCTTC	CASSLVVVGGIYGVEQFF
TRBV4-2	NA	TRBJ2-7	TGTGCCAGCAGCCAAGGTGACAGGATGGAGCAGTACTTC	CASSQGDRMEQYF
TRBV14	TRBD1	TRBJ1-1	TGTGCCAGCAGCGTTCGGACAGGGGCTGAAAAAGCTTTCTTT	CASSVRTGAEKAFF
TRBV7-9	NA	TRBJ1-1	TGTGCCAGCACCTTAATGAACACTGAAGCTTTCTTT	CASTLMNTEAFF
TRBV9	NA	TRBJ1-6	TGTGCCAGCAGCGTATCGGCGACCTCCAAGTCACCCCTCCACTTT	CASSVSATSKSPLHF
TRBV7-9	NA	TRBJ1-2	TGTGCCAGCAGCCACGAGACAGGCGGAGGCTACACCTTC	CASSHETGGGYTF
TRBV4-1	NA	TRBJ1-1	TGCGCCAGCAGCCAAGGTGGAAACCGGGGAGCTTTCTTT	CASSQGGNRGAFF
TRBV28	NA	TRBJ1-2	TGTGCCAGCGGTTTGTACTATGGCTACACCTTC	CASGLYYGYTF
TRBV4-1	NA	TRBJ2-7	TGCGCCAGCAGCCAAGGCGGTGGTTACGAGCAGTACTTC	CASSQGGGYEQYF
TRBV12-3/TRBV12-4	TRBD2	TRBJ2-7	TGTGCCAGCACACTAGCGGGGGGTACCGAGCAGTACTTC	CASTLAGGTEQYF
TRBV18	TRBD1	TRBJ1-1	TGTGCCAGCTCACGACAGGGGGTCACTGAAGCTTTCTTT	CASSRQGVTEAFF
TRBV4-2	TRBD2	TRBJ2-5	TGTGCCAGCAGCCAAGGAGGACTAGCGGGGGGAGAGACCCAGTACTTC	CASSQGGLAGGETQYF
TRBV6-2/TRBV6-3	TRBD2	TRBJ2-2	TGTGCCAGCAGTTCCCCGGCGGGGGGGCCTTCTACCGGGGAGCTGTTTTTT	CASSSPAGGPSTGELFF
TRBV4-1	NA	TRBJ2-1	TGCGCCAGCAGCCAAGGTTTCCGGCAGGGGCAGCCCAATGAGCAGTTCTTC	CASSQGFRQGQPNEQFF
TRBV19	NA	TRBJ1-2	TGTGCCACTAGGACCTACTGGGAGGGCTACACCTTC	CATRTYWEGYTF
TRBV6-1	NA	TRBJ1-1	TGTGCCAGCAGTGAAGGGTCTGAAGCTTTCTTT	CASSEGSEAFF
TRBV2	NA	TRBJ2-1	TGTGCCAGCAGTGGCCAATCGAGCTCCTACAATGAGCAGTTCTTC	CASSGQSSSYNEQFF
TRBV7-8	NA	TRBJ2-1	TGTGCCAGCAGCCCCCGCTATCATGAGCAGTTCTTC	CASSPRYHEQFF
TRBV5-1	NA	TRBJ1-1	TGCGCCAGCAGCTTGGAGCAGGGGAAGACTGAAGCTTTCTTT	CASSLEQGKTEAFF
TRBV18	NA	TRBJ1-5	TGTGCCAGCTCATATGACAGGCCGAGCAATCAGCCCCAGCATTTT	CASSYDRPSNQPQHF
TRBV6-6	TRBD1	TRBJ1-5	TGTGCCAGCAGTCGAACAGGGGGCGCGGGTCGACAGCCCCAGCATTTT	CASSRTGGAGRQPQHF
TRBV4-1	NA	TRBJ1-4	TGCGCCAGCAGCCAAGTTTCAGGGAGGGGTCGATCTGAAAAACTGTTTTTT	CASSQVSGRGRSEKLFF
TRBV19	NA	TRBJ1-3	TGTGCCAGTAGAGCTTTGGGCAGTGGAAACACCATATATTTT	CASRALGSGNTIYF
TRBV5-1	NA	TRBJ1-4	TGCGCCAGCAGCTTACAGGCAACTAATGAAAAACTGTTTTTT	CASSLQATNEKLFF
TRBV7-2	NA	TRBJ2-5	TGTGCCAGCAGCTTAATAGCCTGGGGGGAGACCCAGTACTTC	CASSLIAWGETQYF
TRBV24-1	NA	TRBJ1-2	TGTGCCACCAGTGCAGGGGCTGGCTACACCTTC	CATSAGAGYTF
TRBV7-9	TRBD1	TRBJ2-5	TGTGCCAGCAGCCCGGACAGGCGGCAAGAGACCCAGTACTTC	CASSPDRRQETQYF
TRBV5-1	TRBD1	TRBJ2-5	TGCGCCAGCAGCGACGGAGGGACAGGGACGGGAGAGACCCAGTACTTC	CASSDGGTGTGETQYF
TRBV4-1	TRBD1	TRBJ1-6	TGCGCCGCCGGGACAGGGGTCTCACCCCTCCACTTT	CAAGTGVSPLHF
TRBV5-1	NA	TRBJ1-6	TGCGCCAGCAGCCTCGGGACTCTCGGGACCTCACCCCTCCACTTT	CASSLGTLGTSPLHF
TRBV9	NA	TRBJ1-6	TGTGCCAGCAGCGCGGGACAAAATAATTCACCCCTCCACTTT	CASSAGQNNSPLHF
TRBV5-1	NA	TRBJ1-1	TGCGCCAGCAGCTTGGACAGGGTCATGGTGAACACTGAAGCTTTCTTT	CASSLDRVMVNTEAFF
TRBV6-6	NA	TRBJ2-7	TGTGCCAGCAGTCCGCCGGGACACACCTACGAGCAGTACTTC	CASSPPGHTYEQYF
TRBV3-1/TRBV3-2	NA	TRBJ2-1	TGTGCCAGCAGCCAAGGGACTCTTTACAATGAGCAGTTCTTC	CASSQGTLYNEQFF
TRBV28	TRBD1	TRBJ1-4	TGTGCCAGCAGTTTAGGGACAGATAATGAAAAACTGTTTTTT	CASSLGTDNEKLFF
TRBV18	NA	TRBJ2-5	TGTGCCAGCTCATCACAGGCTGAGACCCAGTACTTC	CASSSQAETQYF
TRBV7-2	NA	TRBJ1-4	TGTGCCAGCAGCTTAGGAGGAAGGGCTAATGAAAAACTGTTTTTT	CASSLGGRANEKLFF
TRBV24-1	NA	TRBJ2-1	TGTGCCACCAGTGGGCGGAGGGCTCTACCTAGCTCCTACAATGAGCAGTTCTTC	CATSGRRALPSSYNEQFF
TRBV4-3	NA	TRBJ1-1	TGCGCCAGCAGCCAAGATAGCGGTTCCAGCATGAACACTGAAGCTTTCTTT	CASSQDSGSSMNTEAFF
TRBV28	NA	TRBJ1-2	TGTGCCAGCAGTTTTAGTACGGTGAGGTATGGCTACACCTTC	CASSFSTVRYGYTF
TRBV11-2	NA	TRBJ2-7	TGTGCCAGCAGCCCTCCAGGGCTCGAGCAGTACTTC	CASSPPGLEQYF
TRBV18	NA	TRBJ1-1	TGTGCCAGCTCACCCGGGAGGGGGAGGACTGAAGCTTTCTTT	CASSPGRGRTEAFF